A single T cell receptor (beta chain) is shown here with its context. Its antigen remains unidentified. Some clones are missing from TCRdb's copy, which holds only in-frame ones; the method was immunoSEQ multiplex PCR. The data show about 39,000 clones, with about 93% seen just once and under 0.25% held by the top ten. This record belongs to a study of monozygotic twins with cystic fibrosis. Notes on the study in general: Monozygotic CF twins shared more identical nucleotide clonotypes than unrelated patients. The repertoire was suggested to be naive-dominated, clonality median around 0.01. In 13 of 16 pairs, V gene usage was closest to the co-twin's. No link emerged between shared CDR3 counts and age, concordance or severity.

This CDR3 has 11 residues. Germline CDR1 is DFQATT and CDR2 is SNEGSKA (reference sequence). V was trimmed by 4 bases and J by 8 bases, leaving 11 bases between them. The sequenced sample consisted of blood. This chain links TRBV20-1 with TRBJ1-1; no clear D gene. The sequence was collected from a boy aged 2-9 years with cystic fibrosis. The CDR3 sequence: CSAIRLPEAFF. The CDR3 DNA follows: TGCAGTGCTATACGTCTCCCCGAAGCTTTCTTT.